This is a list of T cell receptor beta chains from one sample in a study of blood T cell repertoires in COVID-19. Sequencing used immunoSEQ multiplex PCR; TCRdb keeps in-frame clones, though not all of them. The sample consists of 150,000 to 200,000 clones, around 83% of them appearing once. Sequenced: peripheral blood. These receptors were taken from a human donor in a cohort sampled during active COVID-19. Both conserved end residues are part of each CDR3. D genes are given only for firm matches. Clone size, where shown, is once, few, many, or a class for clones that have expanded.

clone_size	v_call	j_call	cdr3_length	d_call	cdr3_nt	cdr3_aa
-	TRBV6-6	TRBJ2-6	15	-	TGTGCCAGCAGTTACGGGGGGTCTGGGGCCAACGTCCTGACTTTC	CASSYGGSGANVLTF
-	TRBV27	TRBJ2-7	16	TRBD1	TGTGCCAGCAGTTTAGTCTCAGGGACAGGGGCGGGGGAGCAGTACTTC	CASSLVSGTGAGEQYF
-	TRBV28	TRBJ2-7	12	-	TGTGCCAGCAGTCTCAGAGGGTTCGAGCAGTACTTC	CASSLRGFEQYF
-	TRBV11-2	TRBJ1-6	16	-	TGTGCCAGCAGCTTAGGGGGGGGATGGGGCGGTTCACCCCTCCACTTT	CASSLGGGWGGSPLHF
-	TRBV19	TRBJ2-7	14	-	TGTGCCAGTAGTATAGAAAACTGGGAGGCCTTTTCGGACTTC	CASSIENWEAFSDF
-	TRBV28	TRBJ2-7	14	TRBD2	TGTGCCAGCAGTTTGACGGGGGGAAGGTACGAGCAGTACTTC	CASSLTGGRYEQYF
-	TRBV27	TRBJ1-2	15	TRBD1	TGTGCCAGCAGTTTAACCGAGACAGGGATGGGCGGCTACACCTTC	CASSLTETGMGGYTF
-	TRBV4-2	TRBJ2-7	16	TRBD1	TGTGCCAGCAGCCGCGACGGAGGGACAGGTTCCCACGAGCAGTACTTC	CASSRDGGTGSHEQYF
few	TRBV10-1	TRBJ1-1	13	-	TGCGCCAGCAGTGAGTACAGGGCCACTGAAGCTTTCTTT	CASSEYRATEAFF
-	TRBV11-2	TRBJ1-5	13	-	TGTGCCAGCAGCGTTAGCAGGGGTCAGCCCCAGCATTTT	CASSVSRGQPQHF
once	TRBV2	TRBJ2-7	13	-	TGTGCCAGCAGTTTTCTTCAGGGCGGCGAGCAGTACTTC	CASSFLQGGEQYF
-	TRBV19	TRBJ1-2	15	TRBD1	TGTGCCAGTAGTACCCCGGACAGGGGTAACTATGGCTACACCTTC	CASSTPDRGNYGYTF
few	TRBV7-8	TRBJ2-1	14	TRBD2	TGTGCCAGCAGCGAGGGACTAGCGGAGAATGAGCAGTTCTTC	CASSEGLAENEQFF
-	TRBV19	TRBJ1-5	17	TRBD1	TGTGCCAGTAGCCCCCGGGACAGGGGGCTTAGCAATCAGCCCCAGCATTTT	CASSPRDRGLSNQPQHF
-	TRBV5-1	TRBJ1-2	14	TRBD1	TGCGCCAGCAGCCTCCAGGGGGCGGACTATGGCTACACCTTC	CASSLQGADYGYTF
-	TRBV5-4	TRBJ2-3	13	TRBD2	TGTGCCAGCAGCTCGCCGCGGGGGGATACGCAGTATTTT	CASSSPRGDTQYF
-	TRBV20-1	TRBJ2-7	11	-	TGCAGTGCTAACGTCCTCAGGGAGCAGTACTTC	CSANVLREQYF
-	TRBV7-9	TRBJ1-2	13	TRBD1	TGTGCCAGCAGCCGGGGGACAGGGTATGGCTACACCTTC	CASSRGTGYGYTF
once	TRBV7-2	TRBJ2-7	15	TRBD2	TGTGCCAGCAGCTCGCTGACTAGCGGGGGCTACGAGCAGTACTTC	CASSSLTSGGYEQYF
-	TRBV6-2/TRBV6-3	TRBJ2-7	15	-	TGTGCCAGCAGTTACAGGTCCGCTCAACGGGACGAGCAGTACTTC	CASSYRSAQRDEQYF
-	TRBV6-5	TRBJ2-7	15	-	TGTGCCAGCAGTTATCAGACAGACCCCCTCTACGAGCAGTACTTC	CASSYQTDPLYEQYF
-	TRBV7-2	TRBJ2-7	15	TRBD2	TGTGCCAGCAGCTCTTTTACTAGCGGGGGCTACGAGCAGTACTTC	CASSSFTSGGYEQYF
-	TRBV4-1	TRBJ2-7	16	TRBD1	TGCGCCAGCAGCCAAACTTTCCCGGGACAGCTCTACGAGCAGTACTTC	CASSQTFPGQLYEQYF
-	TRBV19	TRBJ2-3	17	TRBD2	TGTGCCAGTAGTCCCCGTAGTTTAGCGGGGCTACTTCTCGCGCAGTATTTT	CASSPRSLAGLLLAQYF
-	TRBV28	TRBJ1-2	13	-	TGTGCCAGCAGCCCCCGTGGGGCGGGGGGCTACACCTTC	CASSPRGAGGYTF
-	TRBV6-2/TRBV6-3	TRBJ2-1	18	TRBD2	TGTGCCAGCAGTTTTGGGACTAGCGGGAGGGCCCGGTACAATGAGCAGTTCTTC	CASSFGTSGRARYNEQFF
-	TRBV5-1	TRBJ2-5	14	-	TGCGCCAGCAGCTTGGGTCCAGGGCAAGAGACCCAGTACTTC	CASSLGPGQETQYF
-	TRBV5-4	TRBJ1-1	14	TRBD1	TGTGCCAGCAGCTCGGCGACAGGGGGTACTGAAGCTTTCTTT	CASSSATGGTEAFF
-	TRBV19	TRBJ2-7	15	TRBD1	TGTGCCAGTAGCTCCCGGGACAGGGGTACCTACGAGCAGTACTTC	CASSSRDRGTYEQYF
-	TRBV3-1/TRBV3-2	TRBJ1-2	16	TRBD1	TGTGCCAGCAGCCATGGGACCGGGACAGGCAGCTATGGCTACACCTTC	CASSHGTGTGSYGYTF
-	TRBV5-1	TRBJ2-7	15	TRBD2	TGCGCCAGCAGCTTGGGTCCTAGCGGTTCCTACGAGCAGTACTTC	CASSLGPSGSYEQYF
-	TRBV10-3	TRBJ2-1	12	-	TGTGCCATCAAACCCCAGGGAAATGAGCAGTTCTTC	CAIKPQGNEQFF
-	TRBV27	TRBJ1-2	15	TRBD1	TGTGCCAGCAGTTTATGGCGAGGGGCAGGGGGAGGCTACACCTTC	CASSLWRGAGGGYTF
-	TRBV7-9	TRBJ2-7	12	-	TGTGCCAGCAGCACAGGATTCTACGAGCAGTACTTC	CASSTGFYEQYF
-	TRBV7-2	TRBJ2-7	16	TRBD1	TGTGCCAGCAGCCGTACCGGGACAGCGAGCTCCTACGAGCAGTACTTC	CASSRTGTASSYEQYF
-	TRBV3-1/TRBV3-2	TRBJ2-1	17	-	TGTGCCAGCAGCCAAGATCGGGTAGGGAGAACCTACAATGAGCAGTTCTTC	CASSQDRVGRTYNEQFF
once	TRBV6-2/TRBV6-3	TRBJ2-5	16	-	TGTGCCAGCATCCCGGGACTGTGGGAAAGTCAAGAGACCCAGTACTTC	CASIPGLWESQETQYF
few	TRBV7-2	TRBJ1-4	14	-	TGTGCCAGCAGCCCACAGGGATTAGGTGAAAAACTGTTTTTT	CASSPQGLGEKLFF
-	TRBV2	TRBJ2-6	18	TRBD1	TGTGCCAGCAGTGAAGAGGGGACAGGGGGTTTTGGGGCCAACGTCCTGACTTTC	CASSEEGTGGFGANVLTF
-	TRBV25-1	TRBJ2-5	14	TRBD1	TGTGCCAGCAGTGAGGGTTCAGGGGGAGAGACCCAGTACTTC	CASSEGSGGETQYF
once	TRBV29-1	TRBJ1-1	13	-	TGCAGCGTTGGACGGAGATTGAACACTGAAGCTTTCTTT	CSVGRRLNTEAFF
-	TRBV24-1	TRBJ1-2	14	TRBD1	TGTGCCACCAGTGATTCGGGGACAGACTATGGCTACACCTTC	CATSDSGTDYGYTF
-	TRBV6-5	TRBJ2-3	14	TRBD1	TGTGCCAGCAGCCGGGACAGGGTCACAGATACGCAGTATTTT	CASSRDRVTDTQYF
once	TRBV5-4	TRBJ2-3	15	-	TGTGCCAGCAGCTCCGGGGGACAGATCACAGATACGCAGTATTTT	CASSSGGQITDTQYF
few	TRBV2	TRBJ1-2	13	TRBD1	TGTGCCAGCAGGGAACAGGGGGCGTCGAGCTACACCTTC	CASREQGASSYTF
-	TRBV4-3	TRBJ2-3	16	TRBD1	TGCGCCAGCAGCCAGGGACAGGGGTTCAGTACAGATACGCAGTATTTT	CASSQGQGFSTDTQYF
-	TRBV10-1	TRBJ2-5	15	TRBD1	TGCGCCAGCAGTGACGGGTCAGGGGGATCGGAGACCCAGTACTTC	CASSDGSGGSETQYF
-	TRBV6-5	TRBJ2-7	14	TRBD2	TGTGCCAGCAGGGGGACTAGCGGGGGCTACGAGCAGTACTTC	CASRGTSGGYEQYF
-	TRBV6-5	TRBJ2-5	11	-	TGTGCCAGCAGCCAGGGGGAGACCCAGTACTTC	CASSQGETQYF
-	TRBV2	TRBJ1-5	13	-	TGTGCCAGCAGGGGAGGGTCCAATCAGCCCCAGCATTTT	CASRGGSNQPQHF